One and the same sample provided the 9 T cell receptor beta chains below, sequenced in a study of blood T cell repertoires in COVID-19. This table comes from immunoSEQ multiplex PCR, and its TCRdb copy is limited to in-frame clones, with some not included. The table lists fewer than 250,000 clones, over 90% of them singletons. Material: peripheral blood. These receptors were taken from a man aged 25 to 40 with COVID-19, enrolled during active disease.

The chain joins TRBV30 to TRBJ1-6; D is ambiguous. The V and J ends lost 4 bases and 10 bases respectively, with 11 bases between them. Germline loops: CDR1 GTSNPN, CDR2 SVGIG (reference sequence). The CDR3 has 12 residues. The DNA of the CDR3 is TGTGCCTGGATACGGGAGGGATCACCCCTCCACTTT. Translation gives CAWIREGSPLHF.

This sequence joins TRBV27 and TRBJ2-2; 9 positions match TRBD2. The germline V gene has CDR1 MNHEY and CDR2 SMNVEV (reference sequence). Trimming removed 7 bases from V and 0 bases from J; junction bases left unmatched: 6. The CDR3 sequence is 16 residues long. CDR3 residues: CASNLGGGANTGELFF. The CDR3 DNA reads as TGTGCCAGCAACTTAGGCGGGGGGGCGAACACCGGGGAGCTGTTTTTT.

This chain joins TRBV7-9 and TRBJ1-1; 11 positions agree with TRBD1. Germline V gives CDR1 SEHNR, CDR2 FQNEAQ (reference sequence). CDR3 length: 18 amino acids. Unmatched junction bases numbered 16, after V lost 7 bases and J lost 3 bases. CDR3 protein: CASILPEGQGASDTEAFF. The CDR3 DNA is TGTGCCAGCATCCTTCCTGAAGGACAGGGGGCTTCGGACACTGAAGCTTTCTTT.

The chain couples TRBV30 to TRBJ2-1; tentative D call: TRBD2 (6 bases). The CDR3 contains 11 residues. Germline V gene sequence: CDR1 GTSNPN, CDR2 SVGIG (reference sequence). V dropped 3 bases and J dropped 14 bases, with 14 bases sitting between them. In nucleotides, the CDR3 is TGTGCCTGGAGCCCTACTAGCCGCAAGTTCTTC. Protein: CAWSPTSRKFF.

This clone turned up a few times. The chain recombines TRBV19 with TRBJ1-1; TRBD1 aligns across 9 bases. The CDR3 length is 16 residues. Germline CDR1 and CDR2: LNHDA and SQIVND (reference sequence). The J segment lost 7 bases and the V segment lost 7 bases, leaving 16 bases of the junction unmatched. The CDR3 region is CASTPGQGGYIGEAFF. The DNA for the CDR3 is TGTGCCAGTACCCCGGGACAGGGCGGCTATATCGGTGAAGCTTTCTTT.

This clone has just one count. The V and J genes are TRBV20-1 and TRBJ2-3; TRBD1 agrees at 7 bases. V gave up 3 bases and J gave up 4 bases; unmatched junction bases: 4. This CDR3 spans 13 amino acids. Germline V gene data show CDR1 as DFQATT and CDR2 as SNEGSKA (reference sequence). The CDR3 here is CSASSGQADTQYF. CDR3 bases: TGCAGTGCTAGTTCTGGACAGGCAGATACGCAGTATTTT.

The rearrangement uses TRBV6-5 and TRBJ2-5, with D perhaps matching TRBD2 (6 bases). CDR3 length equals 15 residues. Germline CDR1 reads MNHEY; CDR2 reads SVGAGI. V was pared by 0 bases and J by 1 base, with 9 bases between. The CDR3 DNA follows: TGTGCCAGCAGTTACTCGGGGACTCTCCAAGAGACCCAGTACTTC. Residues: CASSYSGTLQETQYF.

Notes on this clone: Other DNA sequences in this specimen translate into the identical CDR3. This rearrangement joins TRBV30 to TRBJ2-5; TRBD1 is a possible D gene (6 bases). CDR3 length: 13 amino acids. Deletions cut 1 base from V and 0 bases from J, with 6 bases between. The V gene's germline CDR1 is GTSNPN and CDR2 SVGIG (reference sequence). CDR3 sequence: CAWSAGDQETQYF. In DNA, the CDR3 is TGTGCCTGGAGTGCAGGGGACCAAGAGACCCAGTACTTC.

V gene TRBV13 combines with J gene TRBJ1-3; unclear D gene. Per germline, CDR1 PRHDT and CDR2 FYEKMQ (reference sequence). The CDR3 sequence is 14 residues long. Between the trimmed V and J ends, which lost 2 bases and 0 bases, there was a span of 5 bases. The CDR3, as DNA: TGTGCCAGCAGCTTAATCCTCTCTGGAAACACCATATATTTT. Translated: CASSLILSGNTIYF.